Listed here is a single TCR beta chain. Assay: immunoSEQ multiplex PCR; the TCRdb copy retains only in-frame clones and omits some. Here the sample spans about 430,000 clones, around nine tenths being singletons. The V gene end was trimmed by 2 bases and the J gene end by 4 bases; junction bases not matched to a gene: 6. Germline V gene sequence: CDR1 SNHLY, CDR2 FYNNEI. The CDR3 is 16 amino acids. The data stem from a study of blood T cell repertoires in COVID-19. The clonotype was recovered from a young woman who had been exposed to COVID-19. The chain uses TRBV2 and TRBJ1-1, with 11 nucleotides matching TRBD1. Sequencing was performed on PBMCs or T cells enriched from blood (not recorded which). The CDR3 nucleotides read TGTGCCAGCAGTGAAAGGATAGGGACAGGGGGCACTGAAGCTTTCTTT. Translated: CASSERIGTGGTEAFF.